The 29 T cell receptor beta chains reported below all come from one sample, sequenced in a study of blood T cell repertoires in COVID-19. Only in-frame clones appear in the TCRdb table, and some are missing; sequencing was by immunoSEQ multiplex PCR. This table has roughly 300,000 clones, 80% to 95% appearing once. The sample was PBMCs or T cells enriched from blood (not recorded which). These receptor sequences come from a woman younger than 45 who had recovered from COVID-19.

The chain uses TRBV28 and TRBJ2-5, with D maybe TRBD2 (7 bases). This CDR3 comprises 18 residues. Trimming removed 3 bases from V and 0 bases from J, with 20 bases in between. CDR1 MDHEN and CDR2 SYDVKM come from the germline V gene. This CDR3 is CASSFGRDTFSYQETQYF. For the CDR3, the DNA is TGTGCCAGCAGTTTTGGGAGGGACACATTCTCGTACCAAGAGACCCAGTACTTC.

The chain uses TRBV7-2 and TRBJ2-2; TRBD1 matches 7 bases. The CDR3 has 16 residues. From germline, CDR1 is SGHTA and CDR2 FQGNSA. V lost 4 bases and J lost 2; bases outside the gene matches: 7. The CDR3 nucleotides read TGTGCCAGCAGCTCCGTAAGGGGGCAAAACACCGGGGAGCTGTTTTTT. Translating it yields CASSSVRGQNTGELFF.

J is TRBJ2-1 and V is TRBV18; 9 bases align to TRBD1. The CDR3 runs to 19 residues. The germline CDR1 and CDR2 sequences are KGHSH and LQKENI. V trimming: 4 bases; J trimming: 5 bases; junction bases outside the gene matches: 18. This CDR3 reads CASSRNLPGQGMYNNEQFF. CDR3 bases: TGTGCCAGCTCACGAAACTTACCGGGACAGGGTATGTACAACAATGAGCAGTTCTTC. Full variable domain (outside the CDR3, taken from reference TRBV18 and TRBJ2-1): NAGVMQNPRHLVRRRGQEARLRCSPMKGHSHVYWYRQLPEEGLKFMVYLQKENIIDESGMPKERFSAEFPKEGPSILRIQQVVRGDSAAYFCASSRNLPGQGMYNNEQFFGPGTRLTVL.

The chain links TRBV15 to TRBJ1-5; 9 bases align to TRBD1. Trimming took 5 bases from V and 3 from J; bases not matched to a gene: 5. The CDR3 length is 15 residues. Germline lookup yields CDR1 LNHNV and CDR2 YYDKDF (reference sequence). CDR3 loop: CATSGRTGVNQPQHF. As DNA, the CDR3 is TGTGCCACCAGCGGACGGACAGGGGTCAATCAGCCCCAGCATTTT.

This chain links TRBV27 with TRBJ2-7, with 12 bases aligning to TRBD2. The germline gives CDR1 MNHEY, CDR2 SMNVEV (reference sequence). V shed 7 bases, J shed 3 bases, and the junction held 13 bases outside the gene matches. CDR3 length equals 17 residues. The CDR3 here is CASMRLAGGPTLYEQYF. DNA for the CDR3: TGTGCCAGCATGCGGCTAGCGGGAGGGCCAACTCTCTACGAGCAGTACTTC.

The table lists this clone with a count of one. V is TRBV18 and J is TRBJ2-3, with TRBD1 as a possible D gene (5 bases). Trimming removed 3 bases at V and 2 bases at J, with 9 bases between. Germline V lookup: CDR1 KGHSH, CDR2 LQKENI. The CDR3 contains 14 residues. The chain's CDR3 is CASSPQQATDTQYF. CDR3 DNA: TGTGCCAGCTCACCCCAACAGGCCACAGATACGCAGTATTTT.

This clone was seen a handful of times. CDR3 residues: CASSFFGANTGELFF. Written as DNA, the CDR3 is TGTGCCAGCAGCTTCTTCGGGGCGAACACCGGGGAGCTGTTTTTT. V usage is TRBV7-8 and J usage is TRBJ2-2, with D possibly TRBD2 on 5 matching bases. Germline values: CDR1 SGHVS, CDR2 FQNEAQ. This CDR3 comprises 15 residues. The V gene lost 3 bases and the J gene lost 0 bases, with 8 bases spanning the gap. Using reference TRBV7-8 and TRBJ2-2 for the parts outside the CDR3, the full variable domain is GAGVSQSPRYKVAKRGQDVALRCDPISGHVSLFWYQQALGQGPEFLTYFQNEAQLDKSGLPSDRFFAERPEGSVSTLKIQRTQQEDSAVYLCASSFFGANTGELFFGEGSRLTVL.

The chain carries TRBV7-9 and TRBJ1-3; D is undetermined. Looked up from germline, CDR1 is SEHNR and CDR2 is FQNEAQ (reference sequence). The CDR3 has 16 amino acids. The V end was cut by 2 bases, the J end by 0 bases, with 11 bases between. CDR3 sequence reads: CASSLKRSSSGNTIYF. The CDR3 nucleotides read TGTGCCAGCAGCTTAAAAAGATCCAGCTCTGGAAACACCATATATTTT.

The chain couples TRBV5-4 to TRBJ2-1; no clear D. The V gene's germline CDR1 is SGHNT and CDR2 YYREEE (reference sequence). This CDR3 has 12 amino acids. V lost 3 bases to trimming and J lost 10 bases, with 11 bases between them. Here the CDR3 DNA reads TGTGCCAGCAGCTCCGTCGGGTCCGAGCAGTTCTTC. This encodes CASSSVGSEQFF.

This rearrangement joins TRBV19 to TRBJ2-1; 13 nucleotides match TRBD2. The germline V gene has CDR1 LNHDA and CDR2 SQIVND (reference sequence). V lost 5 bases, J lost 6 bases, and 4 bases stayed unmatched. The CDR3 totals 15 residues. CDR3 region: CASSGLAGVVNEQFF. The DNA of the CDR3 is TGTGCCAGTAGTGGACTAGCGGGAGTCGTCAATGAGCAGTTCTTC.

The chain has TRBV7-3 and TRBJ2-1; 12 nucleotides agree with TRBD2. V lost 5 bases and J lost 7; bases outside the gene matches: 6. The CDR3 totals 15 residues. Germline V CDR1 and CDR2: SGHTA, FQGTGA. CDR3 residues: CASSQTLAGGNEQFF. Written as DNA, the CDR3 is TGTGCCAGCAGCCAAACACTAGCGGGAGGTAATGAGCAGTTCTTC. Complete variable domain (other parts from reference TRBV7-3 and TRBJ2-1): GAGVSQTPSNKVTEKGKYVELRCDPISGHTALYWYRQSLGQGPEFLIYFQGTGAADDSGLPNDRFFAVRPEGSVSTLKIQRTERGDSAVYLCASSQTLAGGNEQFFGPGTRLTVL.

V usage is TRBV10-3 and J usage is TRBJ1-1; D is undetermined. This CDR3 has 13 amino acids. V lost 4 bases and J 0 bases, leaving 6 bases between the germline ends. Germline V gene lookup returns CDR1 ENHRY and CDR2 SYGVKD. The CDR3 nucleotides are TGTGCCATCAGTGGTCCTATGAACACTGAAGCTTTCTTT. It yields the protein CAISGPMNTEAFF.

The rearrangement joins TRBV11-3 to TRBJ2-5, with D possibly matching TRBD1 (5 bases). The V end lost 4 bases, the J end lost 5 bases, and 17 bases lay between the germline ends. This CDR3 has 15 residues. Germline V gives CDR1 SGHNT, CDR2 YENEEA. For the CDR3, the DNA is TGTGCCAGCAGCTCCGGAACAGGCGAACGGGAGACCCAGTACTTC. Amino acids: CASSSGTGERETQYF.

This rearrangement joins TRBV28 to TRBJ1-2; TRBD1 might be the D (5 bases). The V end was cut by 2 bases, the J end by 7 bases, with 8 bases between. CDR3 length equals 12 residues. Germline CDR1 is MDHEN and CDR2 is SYDVKM. The CDR3 spells CASSLMGGGYTF. CDR3 bases: TGTGCCAGCAGTTTAATGGGGGGTGGCTACACCTTC.

The chain couples TRBV24-1 to TRBJ2-1, with 7 bases matching TRBD2. The CDR3 runs to 15 residues. V trimming: 4 bases; J trimming: 6 bases; junction bases outside the gene matches: 8. CDR1 is KGHDR and CDR2 is SFDVKD in the germline V gene. For the CDR3, the DNA is TGTGCCACCAGTGAGGCGGGAGTGTCTACCAATGAGCAGTTCTTC. Protein product: CATSEAGVSTNEQFF.

The chain has TRBV9 and TRBJ1-2; D ambiguous. V was trimmed by 0 bases and J by 5 bases, leaving 11 bases between them. Germline V gene data show CDR1 as SGDLS and CDR2 as YYNGEE. The CDR3 spans 14 residues. The CDR3 sequence: CASSVGPNSYGYTF. The CDR3 coding sequence is TGTGCCAGCAGCGTAGGCCCAAACTCGTATGGCTACACCTTC. Filled out from reference TRBV9 and TRBJ1-2, the complete variable domain reads DSGVTQTPKHLITATGQRVTLRCSPRSGDLSVYWYQQSLDQGLQFLIQYYNGEERAKGNILERFSAQQFPDLHSELNLSSLELGDSALYFCASSVGPNSYGYTFGSGTRLTVV.

V is TRBV27 and J is TRBJ2-2, with a tentative D call TRBD2 (5 bases). V lost 6 bases, J lost 6 bases, and 14 bases lay in between. Germline V gives CDR1 MNHEY, CDR2 SMNVEV (reference sequence). The CDR3 extends over 14 amino acids. CDR3 in amino acids: CASRHPGKAGELFF. The CDR3 DNA reads TGTGCCAGCAGACACCCGGGGAAGGCCGGGGAGCTGTTTTTT.

This chain uses TRBV28 with TRBJ2-2; no reliable D call. V lost 5 bases and J lost 0, with 10 bases in between. This CDR3 has 15 residues. Germline V gene sequence: CDR1 MDHEN, CDR2 SYDVKM. The CDR3 reads CASSPWQTNTGELFF. As DNA, the CDR3 is TGTGCCAGCAGTCCATGGCAGACGAACACCGGGGAGCTGTTTTTT.

The V gene is TRBV29-1, the J gene TRBJ2-1; 7 nucleotides align to TRBD2. This CDR3 comprises 14 residues. Trimming took 7 bases from V and 7 from J; bases not matched to a gene: 13. CDR1 and CDR2 (germline): SQVTM, ANQGSEA. The CDR3 bases are TGCAGCGGGGGAGGGAGCTACGAGGGAAATGAGCAGTTCTTC. As protein: CSGGGSYEGNEQFF.

This chain connects TRBV11-2 to TRBJ2-1; D may be TRBD2 (6 bases). This CDR3 region has 15 residues. Per germline, CDR1 SGHAT and CDR2 FQNNGV. The germline V and J ends were trimmed by 7 bases and 8 bases, with 21 bases remaining between them. The CDR3 DNA reads TGTGCCAGCACCAACTCCCGGATAGGAGGGGATGAGCAGTTCTTC. Protein sequence: CASTNSRIGGDEQFF.

This chain links TRBV30 with TRBJ2-1, with 7 bases lining up with TRBD2. Per germline, CDR1 GTSNPN and CDR2 SVGIG (reference sequence). The CDR3 length is 14 residues. The trim removed 1 base at V and 4 bases at J, leaving 4 bases unmatched. The CDR3 protein is CAWSGGRDYNEQFF. CDR3 DNA sequence: TGTGCCTGGAGTGGGGGGAGGGATTACAATGAGCAGTTCTTC.

The chain employs TRBV24-1 and TRBJ1-2; 8 bases are shared with TRBD1. The CDR3 covers 14 residues. Germline assignment: CDR1 KGHDR and CDR2 SFDVKD. The V segment lost 4 bases and the J segment 7 bases; nucleotides outside the gene matches: 7. CDR3 DNA: TGTGCCACCAGTGACTGGACAGGGAGTGGTGGCTACACCTTC. It specifies CATSDWTGSGGYTF.

V is TRBV3-1 (or the pseudogene TRBV3-2) and J is TRBJ1-6; 9 nucleotides align to TRBD1. Trimming took 4 bases from V and 8 from J; bases not matched to a gene: 6. CDR3 size: 15 residues. Per germline, CDR1 LGHDT and CDR2 YNNKEL (reference sequence). This CDR3 reads CASSRHRDRDSPLHF. In DNA form, the CDR3 reads TGTGCCAGCAGCCGCCACCGGGACAGGGATTCACCCCTCCACTTT.

The chain couples TRBV7-3 to TRBJ2-3; D ambiguous. The CDR3 is made up of 13 amino acids. Germline assignment: CDR1 SGHTA and CDR2 FQGTGA. Deletions cut 5 bases from V and 10 bases from J, with 16 bases between. The CDR3 spells CASSPRAHQAQYF. As DNA, the CDR3 is TGTGCCAGCAGCCCGCGCGCCCACCAAGCGCAGTATTTT.

The V call is TRBV7-8, the J call TRBJ2-3; 7 nucleotides agree with TRBD2. The trim removed 1 base at V and 3 bases at J, leaving 13 bases unmatched. The CDR3 spans 18 residues. CDR1 is SGHVS, CDR2 FQNEAQ, per germline. The DNA of the CDR3 is TGTGCCAGCAGCTTAGGGAGGGGCGGGAGTCGGACTACAGATACGCAGTATTTT. This codes for CASSLGRGGSRTTDTQYF.

This clone was detected only once. The chain couples TRBV5-1 to TRBJ2-7, with a tentative D call TRBD1 (6 bases). Between the trimmed V and J ends, which lost 5 bases and 2 bases, there was a span of 14 bases. Per the germline V gene, CDR1 is SGHRS and CDR2 is YFSETQ. The CDR3 runs 14 residues. The CDR3 protein is CASRVGAGTYEQYF. The CDR3 DNA is TGCGCCAGCAGGGTGGGGGCAGGGACCTACGAGCAGTACTTC.

The CDR3 loop is CSVNKGLRETQYF. CDR3 bases: TGCAGCGTAAACAAGGGACTTAGAGAGACCCAGTACTTC. The chain combines TRBV29-1 with TRBJ2-5; TRBD2 is a possible D gene (6 bases). Germline V CDR1 and CDR2: SQVTM, ANQGSEA. Trimming removed 6 bases at V and 4 bases at J, with 15 bases between. CDR3 length equals 13 residues.

This sequence joins TRBV5-4 and TRBJ1-4; possible D gene TRBD1, 6 bases. CDR1 is SGHNT, CDR2 YYREEE, per germline (reference sequence). The CDR3 is 15 residues long. V lost 4 bases to trimming and J lost 8 bases, with 18 bases between them. The CDR3 coding sequence is TGTGCCAGCAGCCACCAGGGGAATAGGGAAGAAAAACTGTTTTTT. Residues: CASSHQGNREEKLFF.

The V and J genes are TRBV25-1 and TRBJ2-1, with 11 nucleotides matching TRBD2. The CDR3 contains 16 residues. V shed 6 bases, J shed 6 bases, and the junction held 10 bases outside the gene matches. The germline CDR1 and CDR2 sequences are MGHDK and SYGVNS. The CDR3 nucleotides read TGTGCCAGCAGCTGGATACTAGCGGGAGAAGGCAATGAGCAGTTCTTC. Encoded protein: CASSWILAGEGNEQFF.